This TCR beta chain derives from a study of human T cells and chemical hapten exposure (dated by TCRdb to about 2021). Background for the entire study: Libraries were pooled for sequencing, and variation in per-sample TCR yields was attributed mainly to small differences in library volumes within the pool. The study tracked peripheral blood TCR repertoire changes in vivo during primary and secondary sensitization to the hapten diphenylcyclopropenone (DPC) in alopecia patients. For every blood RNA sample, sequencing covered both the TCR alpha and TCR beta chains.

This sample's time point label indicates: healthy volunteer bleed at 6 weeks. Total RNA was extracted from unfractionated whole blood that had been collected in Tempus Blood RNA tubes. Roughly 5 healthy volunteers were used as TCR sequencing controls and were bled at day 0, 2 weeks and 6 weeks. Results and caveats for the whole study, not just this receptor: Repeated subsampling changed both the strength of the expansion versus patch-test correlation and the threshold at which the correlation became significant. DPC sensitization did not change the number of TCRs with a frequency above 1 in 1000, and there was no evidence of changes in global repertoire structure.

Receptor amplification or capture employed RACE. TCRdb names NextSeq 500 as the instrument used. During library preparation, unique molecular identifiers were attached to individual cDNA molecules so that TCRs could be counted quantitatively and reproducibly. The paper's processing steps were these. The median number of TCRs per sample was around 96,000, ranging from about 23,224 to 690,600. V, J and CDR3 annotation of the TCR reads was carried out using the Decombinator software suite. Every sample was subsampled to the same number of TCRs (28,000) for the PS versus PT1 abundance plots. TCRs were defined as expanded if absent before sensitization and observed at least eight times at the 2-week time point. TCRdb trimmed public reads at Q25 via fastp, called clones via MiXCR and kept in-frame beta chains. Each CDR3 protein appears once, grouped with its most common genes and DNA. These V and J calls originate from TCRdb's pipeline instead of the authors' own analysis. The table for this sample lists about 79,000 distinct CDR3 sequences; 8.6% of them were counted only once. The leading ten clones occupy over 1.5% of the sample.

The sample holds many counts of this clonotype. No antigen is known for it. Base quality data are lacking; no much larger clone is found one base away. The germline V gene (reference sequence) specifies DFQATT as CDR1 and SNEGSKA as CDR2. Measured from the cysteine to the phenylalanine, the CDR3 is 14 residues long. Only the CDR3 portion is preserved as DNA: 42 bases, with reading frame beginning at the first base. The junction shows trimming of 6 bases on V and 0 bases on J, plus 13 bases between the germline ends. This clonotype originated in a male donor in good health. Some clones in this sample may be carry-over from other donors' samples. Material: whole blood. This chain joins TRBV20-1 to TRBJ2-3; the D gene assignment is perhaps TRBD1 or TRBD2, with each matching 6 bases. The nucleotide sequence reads TGCAGTGCCTCAGACGGGGGCAGCACAGATACGCAGTATTTT. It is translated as CSASDGGSTDTQYF.